This T cell receptor (beta chain) was found in a study of shared clonotypes between healthy human individuals. Study-wide context: The cohort comprised two women and a few men. Their ages spanned 18 to 49 years.

Authors' data handling: Filtering differed because ImmunoSEQ produced junction-only sequences that carried no quality scores. TCRdb's copy holds only in-frame clones and misses some; the assay was immunoSEQ multiplex PCR. For V, J and clone size, that table is used; D and trimming come from the DNA. The repertoire consists of approximately 110,000 clones, with approximately 70% occurring once and the leading ten covering around 25%. The TCR was taken from a woman in her 30s in good health. Sequenced sample: memory CD8+ T cells sorted from blood. Subset described: CD45RO+ cells pooled with CCR7-negative TemRA cells.

This CDR3 is CASSLRGGGSPGQYF. Written as DNA, the CDR3 is TGTGCCAGCAGTCTGAGAGGGGGGGGCTCCCCCGGGCAGTACTTC. This chain links TRBV28 with TRBJ2-7; maybe TRBD2 (7 bases). This CDR3 contains 15 residues. The V end was cut by 5 bases, the J end by 9 bases, with 23 bases between. The germline V gene encodes CDR1 MDHEN and CDR2 SYDVKM.